Listed here are 14 T cell receptor beta chains from one sample, sequenced in a study of identical twins. TCRdb redid the calling of the 5' RACE reads with MiXCR, one entry per CDR3 protein. The sample shows just over 500,000 distinct CDR3 sequences, around 20% of them seen only once. These same data were also listed under a study on T cells expressing NK-cell markers.

Sequenced input: CD4+ T cells sorted from blood. The receptors come from a young woman in good health.

This chain links TRBV6-5 with TRBJ2-5, with TRBD2 as a possible D gene (5 bases). The V end was cut by 4 bases, the J end by 5 bases, with 20 bases between. Germline lookup yields CDR1 MNHEY and CDR2 SVGAGI. The CDR3 loop spans 16 amino acids. CDR3 coding DNA: TGTGCCAGCAGTTCCGGACTGGGCTCCTCCTGGGAGACCCAGTACTTC. Protein: CASSSGLGSSWETQYF.

The V call is TRBV10-3, the J call TRBJ1-2, with D unclear. The CDR3 has 15 residues. Germline V gene data show CDR1 as ENHRY and CDR2 as SYGVKD. Trimming shortened V by 0 bases and J by 2 bases, and 10 bases separated the two germline ends. The chain's CDR3 is CAISESRTANYGYTF. DNA of the CDR3: TGTGCCATCAGTGAGTCTCGAACAGCCAACTATGGCTACACCTTC.

J is TRBJ1-2 and V is TRBV4-3; D unresolved. Germline assignment: CDR1 LGHNA and CDR2 YSLEER. V was shortened by 0 bases and J by 4 bases, with 12 bases between the two germline ends. This CDR3 is built from 15 residues. CDR3 DNA: TGCGCCAGCAGCCAAGAAAGGGATGAGAGCTATGGCTACACCTTC. As protein: CASSQERDESYGYTF.

This clonotype turned up a few times. The chain employs TRBV7-2 and TRBJ2-7, with 10 bases aligning to TRBD1. This CDR3 is 15 amino acids long. J was trimmed by 2 bases and V by 2 bases; bases with no gene match: 3. The V gene's germline CDR1 is SGHTA and CDR2 FQGNSA. CDR3 amino acids: CASSLWTGGTYEQYF. The CDR3 DNA follows: TGTGCCAGCAGCTTATGGACAGGGGGGACCTACGAGCAGTACTTC.

This rearrangement joins TRBV20-1 to TRBJ2-2; D possibly uses TRBD1 or TRBD2 (6 bases each). This CDR3 spans 15 amino acids. Germline V gene sequence: CDR1 DFQATT, CDR2 SNEGSKA (reference sequence). The V end lost 5 bases, the J end lost 4 bases, and 17 bases lay between the germline ends. The CDR3 here is CSAALWGAGTGELFF. The CDR3 DNA is TGCAGTGCTGCCCTTTGGGGGGCAGGCACCGGGGAGCTGTTTTTT.

The chain links TRBV10-3 to TRBJ2-7, with 11 nucleotides matching TRBD2. The CDR3 consists of 13 residues. The V gene end was trimmed by 10 bases and the J gene end by 4 bases; junction bases not matched to a gene: 6. The germline V gene encodes CDR1 ENHRY and CDR2 SYGVKD. The DNA of the CDR3 is TGTGCCACATACGGGACTAGCGGATACGAGCAGTACTTC. This codes for CATYGTSGYEQYF.

The table lists this clonotype with a few counts. The chain employs TRBV12-3 or TRBV12-4 and TRBJ2-3, with no clear D. V was shortened by 6 bases and J by 2 bases, with 12 bases between the two germline ends. The CDR3 extends over 14 amino acids. CDR3 bases: TGTGCCAGCAGAGCGAGTTCCACCACAGATACGCAGTATTTT. Translated, it gives CASRASSTTDTQYF.

In this sample, this clonotype turned up a few times. This chain connects TRBV6-5 to TRBJ2-7; D may be TRBD1 or TRBD2 (5 bases each). The ends were cut back, 1 base at V and 3 bases at J, with 16 bases in the middle. The CDR3 is made up of 16 amino acids. Germline lookup yields CDR1 MNHEY and CDR2 SVGAGI. The DNA for the CDR3 is TGTGCCAGCAGTTACTTTGCGCACGGGGACGTCTACGAGCAGTACTTC. Translating gives CASSYFAHGDVYEQYF.

The V gene is TRBV9, the J gene TRBJ1-2; 7 bases agree with TRBD1. Germline values: CDR1 SGDLS, CDR2 YYNGEE. V dropped 0 bases and J dropped 3; count of bases not matched to a gene: 5. The CDR3 is 15 amino acids. CDR3 in amino acids: CASSVDIGTDYGYTF. As DNA, the CDR3 is TGTGCCAGCAGCGTAGACATCGGGACAGACTATGGCTACACCTTC. Full variable domain (outside the CDR3, taken from reference TRBV9 and TRBJ1-2): DSGVTQTPKHLITATGQRVTLRCSPRSGDLSVYWYQQSLDQGLQFLIQYYNGEERAKGNILERFSAQQFPDLHSELNLSSLELGDSALYFCASSVDIGTDYGYTFGSGTRLTVV.

The rearrangement joins TRBV12-3 or TRBV12-4 to TRBJ2-1, with TRBD2 identical over 14 bases. The ends lost 6 bases at V and 7 bases at J; junction bases unmatched: 8. The CDR3 spans 16 residues. The CDR3 nucleotides are TGTGCCAGCAGCAGCCGACTAGCGGGAGGGGGGAATGAGCAGTTCTTC. Residues: CASSSRLAGGGNEQFF.

Regarding this clonotype: At one of its ends the junction is not consistent with the germline gene, which may arise from a read error. The chain couples TRBV11-2 to TRBJ1-1; maybe TRBD1 (6 bases). This CDR3 is 13 amino acids long. Germline-derived CDR1 and CDR2 are SGHAT and FQNNGV. The CDR3 is CPSSTQGLAEAFF. Here the CDR3 DNA reads TGTCCCAGCAGCACCCAGGGGCTAGCGGAAGCTTTCTTT.

This clonotype appeared a few times. V is TRBV5-1 and J is TRBJ2-5; 7 bases align to TRBD2. J lost 4 bases, V lost 1 base, and 7 bases had no gene match. CDR3 length: 15 residues. Germline V gene data show CDR1 as SGHRS and CDR2 as YFSETQ. The CDR3 nucleotides read TGCGCCAGCAGCTTGCAACTAGCGTCCCGAGAGACCCAGTACTTC. Encoded protein: CASSLQLASRETQYF.

This clonotype was seen a handful of times. The rearrangement uses TRBV5-1 and TRBJ2-5; D call uncertain. Deletions cut 1 base from V and 4 bases from J, with 5 bases between. This CDR3 is built from 12 residues. Germline CDR1 SGHRS, CDR2 YFSETQ. DNA of the CDR3: TGCGCCAGCAGCTTGAGGTTAGAGACCCAGTACTTC. Translation gives CASSLRLETQYF.

This clonotype was observed many times. The chain combines TRBV12-3 or TRBV12-4 with TRBJ2-7, with D perhaps TRBD1 (5 bases). There are 12 residues in the CDR3. Trimming removed 4 bases from V and 7 bases from J, with 11 bases in between. CDR3 bases: TGTGCCAGCAGTTACACAGGTGCTGAGCAGTACTTC. It is translated as CASSYTGAEQYF.